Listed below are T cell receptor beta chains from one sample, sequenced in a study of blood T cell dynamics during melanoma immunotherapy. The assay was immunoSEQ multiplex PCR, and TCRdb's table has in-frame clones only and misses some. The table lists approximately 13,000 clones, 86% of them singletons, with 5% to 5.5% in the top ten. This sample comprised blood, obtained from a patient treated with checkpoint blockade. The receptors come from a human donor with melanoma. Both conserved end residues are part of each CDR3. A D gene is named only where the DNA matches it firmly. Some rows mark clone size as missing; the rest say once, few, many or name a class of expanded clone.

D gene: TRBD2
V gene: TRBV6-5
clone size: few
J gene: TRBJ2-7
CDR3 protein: CASRSAGGPSGEQYF
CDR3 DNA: TGTGCCAGCAGGTCAGCGGGAGGGCCCTCCGGGGAGCAGTACTTC

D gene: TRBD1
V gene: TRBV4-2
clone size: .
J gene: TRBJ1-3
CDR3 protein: CASSHEAGGRNTIYF
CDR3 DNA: TGTGCCAGCAGCCACGAAGCAGGGGGTCGAAACACCATATATTTT

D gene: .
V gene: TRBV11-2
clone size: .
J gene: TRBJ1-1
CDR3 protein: CASSLPGIGTNTEAFF
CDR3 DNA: TGTGCCAGCAGCTTACCAGGGATTGGAACGAACACTGAAGCTTTCTTT

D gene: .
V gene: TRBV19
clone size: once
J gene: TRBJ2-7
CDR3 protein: CASSTAGPSEQYF
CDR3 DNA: TGTGCCAGTAGTACTGCAGGCCCGAGCGAGCAGTACTTC

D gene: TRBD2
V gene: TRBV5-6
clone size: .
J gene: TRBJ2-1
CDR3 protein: CASSLRLAGAEQFF
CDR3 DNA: TGTGCCAGCAGCTTACGACTAGCGGGAGCTGAGCAGTTCTTC

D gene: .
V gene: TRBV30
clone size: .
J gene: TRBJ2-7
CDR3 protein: CAWSQGVSYEQYF
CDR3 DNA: TGTGCCTGGTCACAGGGAGTGAGTTACGAGCAGTACTTC

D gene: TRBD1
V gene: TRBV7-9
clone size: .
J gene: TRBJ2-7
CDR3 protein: CASSLVGTGGLQYF
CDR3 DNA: TGTGCCAGCAGCTTAGTCGGGACAGGGGGCTTGCAGTACTTC

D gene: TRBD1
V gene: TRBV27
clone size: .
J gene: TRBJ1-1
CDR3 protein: CASSFSGTGRTEAFF
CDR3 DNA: TGTGCCAGCAGTTTTTCCGGGACAGGGAGAACTGAAGCTTTCTTT

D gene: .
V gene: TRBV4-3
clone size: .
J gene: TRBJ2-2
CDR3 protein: CASSQEGGRGTGELFF
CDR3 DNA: TGCGCCAGCAGCCAAGAGGGGGGGCGCGGGACCGGGGAGCTGTTTTTT

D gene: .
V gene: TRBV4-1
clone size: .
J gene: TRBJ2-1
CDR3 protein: CASSQGFEQFF
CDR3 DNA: TGCGCCAGCAGCCAAGGTTTTGAGCAGTTCTTC

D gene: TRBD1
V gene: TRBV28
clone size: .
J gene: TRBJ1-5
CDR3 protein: CASSHRQGSSQPQHF
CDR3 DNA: TGTGCCAGCAGCCATAGACAGGGTAGTAGTCAGCCCCAGCATTTT

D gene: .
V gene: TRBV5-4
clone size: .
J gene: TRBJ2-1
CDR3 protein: CASSLRNEQFF
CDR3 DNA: TGTGCCAGCAGCTTAAGGAATGAGCAGTTCTTC

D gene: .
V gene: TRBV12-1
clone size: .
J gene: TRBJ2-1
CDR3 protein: CASSRRTNQLLYNEQFF
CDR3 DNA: TGTGCCAGCAGCAGACGGACTAACCAGCTATTATACAATGAGCAGTTCTTC

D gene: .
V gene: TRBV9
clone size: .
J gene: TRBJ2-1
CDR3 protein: CASSVTRRGSYNEQFF
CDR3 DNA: TGTGCCAGCAGCGTAACCCGAAGAGGCTCCTACAATGAGCAGTTCTTC